These 31 T cell receptor beta chains share one sample of origin, sequenced in a study of blood T cells in healthy people across ages. Using a J-beta primer mix together with a sample-barcoded 5' primer, a second PCR was run for roughly 7 to 12 cycles. TCRdb independently ran MiXCR on the 5' RACE reads; one entry per CDR3 protein. Of approximately 960,000 distinct CDR3 sequences listed, almost 30% are singletons. These data also formed part of another study, on T cells of mothers and their children.

Sequencing was done on a sample of blood. All receptors come from a woman aged 40 to 50 in good health.

The J gene is TRBJ1-2, the V gene TRBV12-3 or TRBV12-4; D gene unclear. V was trimmed by 8 bases and J by 4 bases, leaving 14 bases between them. This CDR3 is built from 13 residues. CDR3 in amino acids: CASREGFGYGYTF. CDR3 DNA sequence: TGTGCCAGCCGTGAGGGATTCGGCTATGGCTACACCTTC.

As to this clonotype: The CDR3 does not close with the conserved phenylalanine or tryptophan, likely indicating a read error. The V call is TRBV5-1, the J call TRBJ2-5, with D possibly called TRBD1 or TRBD2 (5 bases each). This CDR3 region has 15 residues. Trimming left V 7 bases short and J 2 bases short, with 18 bases between. From germline, CDR1 is SGHRS and CDR2 YFSETQ. For the CDR3, the DNA is TGCGCCAGCTCCACGGGACGGTCGACGCAAGAGACCCAGTACCTC. Its protein is CASSTGRSTQETQYL.

This clonotype has more than one count but fewer than ten. Just one base apart from a much larger clone, this may be a read error. This sequence joins TRBV7-2 and TRBJ1-2; 8 bases are shared with TRBD1. The ends lost 5 bases at V and 4 bases at J; junction bases unmatched: 3. The CDR3 sequence is 13 residues long. Germline CDR1 is SGHTA and CDR2 is FQGNSA. DNA for the CDR3: TGTGCCAGCAGCGTTACAGGGGGCTATGGCTACACCTTC. Its translation is CASSVTGGYGYTF.

This clonotype was counted between two and nine times. The chain couples TRBV9 to TRBJ1-2; the D gene is possibly TRBD1 (5 bases). CDR3 length equals 14 residues. CDR1 and CDR2 (germline): SGDLS, YYNGEE. The ends were cut back, 0 bases at V and 0 bases at J, with 6 bases in the middle. As DNA, the CDR3 is TGTGCCAGCAGCGTAGCGACAGCTAACTATGGCTACACCTTC. Translated, it gives CASSVATANYGYTF.

Only one count was recorded for this clonotype. This chain connects TRBV6-1 to TRBJ2-1; D uncertain. The better agreement between TRBJ2-7 and the DNA end casts doubt on the J call. There are 12 residues in the CDR3. Per the germline V gene, CDR1 is MNHNS and CDR2 is SASEGT. This CDR3 is CASRLISDEQYF. The CDR3 DNA is TGTGCCAGCAGACTTATTTCCGACGAGCAGTACTTC.

This chain connects TRBV28 to TRBJ1-2, with D possibly matching TRBD1 (5 bases). V gave up 7 bases and J gave up 3 bases, with 9 bases separating them. Germline CDR1 is MDHEN and CDR2 is SYDVKM. This CDR3 region has 12 residues. This CDR3 is CASIATDYGYTF. The CDR3 nucleotides are TGTGCCAGCATCGCGACAGACTATGGCTACACCTTC.

This chain joins TRBV6-6 and TRBJ2-1, with a possible D match to TRBD2 (5 bases). The length of the CDR3 is 14 residues. In germline, CDR1 is MNHNY, CDR2 SVGAGI (reference sequence). The V gene lost 7 bases and the J gene lost 0 bases, with 10 bases spanning the gap. This CDR3 reads CASTTAGSYNEQFF. The CDR3, as DNA: TGTGCCAGCACTACCGCGGGCTCCTACAATGAGCAGTTCTTC.

The gene calls are TRBV12-3 or TRBV12-4 and TRBJ2-7; 9 bases are shared with TRBD2. V trimming: 5 bases; J trimming: 7 bases; junction bases outside the gene matches: 12. This CDR3 contains 15 residues. This CDR3 reads CASSPGGGRAGEQYF. The CDR3, as DNA: TGTGCCAGCAGTCCCGGTGGCGGGAGGGCGGGAGAGCAGTACTTC.

This clonotype was picked up a small number of times. The chain has TRBV27 and TRBJ1-2; no clear D gene. Germline V gene sequence: CDR1 MNHEY, CDR2 SMNVEV (reference sequence). V was cut by 7 bases and J by 4 bases, with 16 bases left in between. The CDR3 length is 14 residues. The CDR3 region is CASTPLGTGYGYTF. CDR3 DNA sequence: TGTGCCAGCACCCCCCTGGGTACGGGCTATGGCTACACCTTC.

This clonotype was seen only a few times. The junction differs from germline at one of its ends, possibly a read error. The rearrangement links TRBV30 to TRBJ1-3; D is uncertain. CDR3 length equals 17 residues. Germline V gene sequence: CDR1 GTSNPN, CDR2 SVGIG (reference sequence). CDR3 in amino acids: CDWSVDRMGISGNTIYF. As DNA, the CDR3 is TGTGACTGGAGTGTAGACCGGATGGGGATCTCTGGAAACACCATATATTTT.

This clonotype was counted many times. This chain uses TRBV7-2 with TRBJ1-2; D ambiguous. This CDR3 region has 14 residues. Looked up from germline, CDR1 is SGHTA and CDR2 is FQGNSA. V was pared by 1 base and J by 1 base, with 7 bases between. The CDR3 is CASSLVSGNYGYTF. CDR3 nucleotide sequence: TGTGCCAGCAGCTTAGTCTCCGGTAACTATGGCTACACCTTC.

This clonotype was counted a few times. This sequence joins TRBV28 and TRBJ2-7, with 8 bases aligning to TRBD2. The germline V gene encodes CDR1 MDHEN and CDR2 SYDVKM. CDR3 length equals 15 residues. J lost 4 bases, V lost 8 bases, and 13 bases had no gene match. The CDR3: CASWSRGASGYEQYF. The CDR3 DNA reads TGTGCCAGCTGGTCGCGGGGGGCATCGGGATACGAGCAGTACTTC. Based on the CDR3 plus reference TRBV28 and TRBJ2-7, the full variable domain is DVKVTQSSRYLVKRTGEKVFLECVQDMDHENMFWYRQDPGLGLRLIYFSYDVKMKEKGDIPEGYSVSREKKERFSLILESASTNQTSMYLCASWSRGASGYEQYFGPGTRLTVT.

Regarding this clonotype: The junction departs from germline at one end; a sequencing error may be responsible. The chain recombines TRBV7-9 with TRBJ2-5; the match to TRBD1 covers 12 bases. CDR3 length equals 16 residues. CDR1 and CDR2 (germline): SEHNR, FQNEAQ (reference sequence). The CDR3 loop is CASSLSGTGGAETRYF. The CDR3 bases are TGTGCCAGCAGCTTAAGTGGGACAGGGGGCGCAGAGACCCGGTACTTC.

The V gene is TRBV9, the J gene TRBJ2-3; D not resolved. There are 15 residues in the CDR3. Germline V CDR1 and CDR2: SGDLS, YYNGEE. Trimming took 0 bases from V and 0 from J, leaving 8 bases between them. CDR3 sequence reads: CASSVEVTSTDTQYF. CDR3 in DNA: TGTGCCAGCAGCGTAGAAGTTACTAGCACAGATACGCAGTATTTT.

This clonotype was detected a few times. The J gene is TRBJ1-5, the V gene TRBV20-1, with D perhaps matching TRBD1 (5 bases). This CDR3 region has 12 residues. Germline CDR1 and CDR2: DFQATT and SNEGSKA (reference sequence). Trimming removed 7 bases from V and 4 bases from J, with 11 bases in between. The DNA for the CDR3 is TGCAGTGGGGGGATTGGGAATCAGCCCCAGCATTTT. Encoded protein: CSGGIGNQPQHF.

Only a few counts were recorded for this clonotype. The chain employs TRBV7-9 and TRBJ1-4; 8 nucleotides line up with TRBD1. Trimming removed 6 bases from V and 6 bases from J; junction bases left unmatched: 3. Germline values: CDR1 SEHNR, CDR2 FQNEAQ (reference sequence). This CDR3 has 13 amino acids. CDR3 sequence reads: CASRLTGDEKLFF. Written as DNA, the CDR3 is TGTGCCAGCAGACTGACAGGGGATGAAAAACTGTTTTTT.

The rearrangement uses TRBV20-1 and TRBJ1-5; D ambiguous. Germline-derived CDR1 and CDR2 are DFQATT and SNEGSKA (reference sequence). The V gene lost 7 bases and the J gene lost 2 bases, with 12 bases spanning the gap. CDR3 length: 13 amino acids. The CDR3 here is CSVGKNGNQPQHF. The CDR3 DNA reads as TGCAGTGTCGGGAAAAATGGCAATCAGCCCCAGCATTTT.

This clonotype was counted a few times. This chain links TRBV9 with TRBJ2-3, with 8 bases lining up with TRBD1. V dropped 3 bases and J dropped 3; count of bases not matched to a gene: 6. The CDR3 is 15 amino acids. Germline CDR1 is SGDLS and CDR2 is YYNGEE. CDR3 DNA: TGTGCCAGCAGCGCCGGACAGGGTGCAACAGATACGCAGTATTTT. Translated: CASSAGQGATDTQYF.

The J gene is TRBJ2-2, the V gene TRBV28; D not resolved. The CDR3 totals 13 residues. The germline V gene encodes CDR1 MDHEN and CDR2 SYDVKM. Between the trimmed V and J ends, which lost 10 bases and 0 bases, there was a span of 9 bases. CDR3: CAMGQPNTGELFF. The CDR3 DNA reads TGTGCCATGGGCCAGCCGAACACCGGGGAGCTGTTTTTT.

The chain carries TRBV27 and TRBJ2-1; 7 nucleotides agree with TRBD1. Germline CDR1 MNHEY, CDR2 SMNVEV (reference sequence). V lost 4 bases to trimming and J lost 9 bases; unmatched junction nucleotides: 12. The CDR3 loop spans 15 amino acids. Written as DNA, the CDR3 is TGTGCCAGCAGTTCGGACAGGTTCCTCGGGGCTGAGCAGTTCTTC. Translated: CASSSDRFLGAEQFF.

The V and J genes are TRBV6-6 and TRBJ1-1, with 9 positions matching TRBD1. Germline-derived CDR1 and CDR2 are MNHNY and SVGAGI (reference sequence). The CDR3 totals 16 residues. V dropped 3 bases and J dropped 0; count of bases not matched to a gene: 5. CDR3 in DNA: TGTGCCAGCAGTTATCGAACAGGGGGCTTGAACACTGAAGCTTTCTTT. This encodes CASSYRTGGLNTEAFF.

Concerning this clonotype: A much more abundant neighbour one base away suggests this may be a read error. V gene TRBV10-3 combines with J gene TRBJ2-7, with 11 bases matching TRBD1. This CDR3 has 14 amino acids. J lost 0 bases, V lost 6 bases, and 1 base had no gene match. Germline CDR1 is ENHRY and CDR2 is SYGVKD. CDR3: CAIRGQGGSYEQYF. For the CDR3, the DNA is TGTGCCATCAGGGGACAGGGGGGCTCCTACGAGCAGTACTTC.

This clonotype was found a few times. This chain uses TRBV20-1 with TRBJ1-2; 10 bases map to TRBD1. Germline assignment: CDR1 DFQATT and CDR2 SNEGSKA (reference sequence). Trimming removed 2 bases from V and 4 bases from J; junction bases left unmatched: 7. The CDR3 runs 15 residues. The CDR3 is CSARRDRGPGYGYTF. In DNA form, the CDR3 reads TGCAGTGCTAGAAGGGACAGGGGACCGGGCTATGGCTACACCTTC.

This clonotype was counted only a few times. The genes are TRBV2 and TRBJ2-7; possibly TRBD1 for D (5 bases). The CDR3 sequence is 15 residues long. V was cut by 8 bases and J by 5 bases, with 22 bases left in between. The germline V gene encodes CDR1 SNHLY and CDR2 FYNNEI. CDR3 sequence: CASVKWVTDDDEQYF. The CDR3 coding sequence is TGTGCCAGCGTAAAGTGGGTGACAGATGACGACGAGCAGTACTTC. Drawing the rest from reference TRBV2 and TRBJ2-7, the complete variable domain is EPEVTQTPSHQVTQMGQEVILRCVPISNHLYFYWYRQILGQKVEFLVSFYNNEISEKSEIFDDQFSVERPDGSNFTLKIRSTKLEDSAMYFCASVKWVTDDDEQYFGPGTRLTVT.

This clonotype was counted many times. The V and J genes are TRBV18 and TRBJ2-7, with TRBD1 matching over 8 bases. The trim removed 3 bases at V and 2 bases at J, leaving 6 bases unmatched. Germline V gene lookup returns CDR1 KGHSH and CDR2 LQKENI. CDR3 length equals 15 residues. The CDR3 sequence is CASSPTGVLTYEQYF. The CDR3 DNA sequence: TGTGCCAGCTCACCGACAGGGGTCCTTACCTACGAGCAGTACTTC.

At least ten counts were recorded for this clonotype. The rearrangement uses TRBV29-1 and TRBJ2-7, with D hard to call. The V end lost 7 bases, the J end lost 1 base, and 8 bases lay between the germline ends. The CDR3 totals 11 residues. Germline CDR1 is SQVTM and CDR2 is ANQGSEA. CDR3: CSAASSYEQYF. CDR3 bases: TGCAGCGCAGCATCTTCCTACGAGCAGTACTTC.

Ten or more counts support this clonotype. The V and J genes are TRBV11-1 and TRBJ2-1, with D tentatively TRBD1 (5 bases). The CDR3 spans 14 residues. The germline V and J ends were trimmed by 4 bases and 10 bases, with 17 bases remaining between them. Looked up from germline, CDR1 is SGHAT and CDR2 is FQDESV (reference sequence). The DNA for the CDR3 is TGTGCCAGCAGCTATGCTGGGGCCCGACGGGAGCAGTTCTTC. Residues: CASSYAGARREQFF. Complete variable domain (other parts from reference TRBV11-1 and TRBJ2-1): EAEVAQSPRYKITEKSQAVAFWCDPISGHATLYWYRQILGQGPELLVQFQDESVVDDSQLPKDRFSAERLKGVDSTLKIQPAELGDSAMYLCASSYAGARREQFFGPGTRLTVL.

The chain recombines TRBV7-3 with TRBJ1-1; D remains ambiguous. Germline CDR1 reads SGHTA; CDR2 reads FQGTGA. V was cut by 3 bases and J by 1 base, with 6 bases left in between. The length of the CDR3 is 13 residues. This CDR3 is CASSFATNTEAFF. As DNA, the CDR3 is TGTGCCAGCAGCTTCGCCACGAACACTGAAGCTTTCTTT.

This clonotype was seen only once. The chain links TRBV29-1 to TRBJ2-3, with TRBD2 matching 10 bases. The V segment lost 3 bases and the J segment 3 bases; nucleotides outside the gene matches: 3. Germline CDR1 reads SQVTM; CDR2 reads ANQGSEA. This CDR3 comprises 14 residues. As DNA, the CDR3 is TGCAGCGTTGACCAAGCGGGGGGGACAGATACGCAGTATTTT. Translating it yields CSVDQAGGTDTQYF.

The rearrangement links TRBV12-3 or TRBV12-4 to TRBJ1-3; possibly TRBD1 for D (5 bases). The CDR3 is 16 residues long. Trimming cost V 0 bases and J 0 bases, with 9 bases left between them. CDR3 DNA: TGTGCCAGCAGTTTAGCGGGACCGATCTCTGGAAACACCATATATTTT. It translates to CASSLAGPISGNTIYF.

This clonotype was seen a handful of times. This sequence joins TRBV7-9 and TRBJ1-1, with D possibly being TRBD1 (5 bases). Germline CDR1 SEHNR, CDR2 FQNEAQ (reference sequence). Trimming cost V 5 bases and J 3 bases, with 16 bases left between them. The CDR3 has 15 residues. CDR3 loop: CASSPSQVRDTEAFF. The DNA of the CDR3 is TGTGCCAGCAGCCCCTCACAGGTCAGAGACACTGAAGCTTTCTTT.